In this sample, the clone carrying this TCR beta chain turned up many times. These data originate in a study of T cells in Graves' hyperthyroidism and ophthalmopathy. The wider study: Prior to any treatment, at the point of initial diagnosis, peripheral blood was collected.

TCR beta CDR3 regions were amplified from RNA. An initial round of RT-PCR targeting the TCR CDR3 relied on the HTBI primer set. TCRdb ran MiXCR on the multiplex PCR reads and lists one entry per CDR3 protein. The sample consists of about 360,000 distinct CDR3 sequences, 19% of them appearing once. V was shortened by 8 bases and J by 3 bases, with 16 bases between the two germline ends. Germline CDR1 is MNHNS and CDR2 is SASEGT. This CDR3 is built from 14 residues. The sequence was obtained from a woman aged 18 to 35 with Graves' hyperthyroidism. Input material: blood. The gene calls are TRBV6-1 and TRBJ2-5; no clear D. The CDR3 spells CASSNGLREETQYF. The CDR3 nucleotides are TGTGCCAGCTCAAATGGGCTTCGCGAAGAGACCCAGTACTTC.